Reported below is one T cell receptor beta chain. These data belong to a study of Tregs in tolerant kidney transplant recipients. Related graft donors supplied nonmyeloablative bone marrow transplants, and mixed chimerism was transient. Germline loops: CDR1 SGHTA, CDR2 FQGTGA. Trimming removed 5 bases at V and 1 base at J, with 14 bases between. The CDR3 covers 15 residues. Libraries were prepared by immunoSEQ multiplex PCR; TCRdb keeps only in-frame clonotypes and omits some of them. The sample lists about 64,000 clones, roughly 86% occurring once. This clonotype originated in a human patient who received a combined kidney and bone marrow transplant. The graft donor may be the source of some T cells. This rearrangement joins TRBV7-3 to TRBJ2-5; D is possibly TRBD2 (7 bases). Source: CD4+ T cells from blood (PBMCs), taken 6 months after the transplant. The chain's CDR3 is CASSGGRGLQETQYF. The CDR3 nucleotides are TGTGCCAGCAGCGGGGGGCGGGGGCTCCAAGAGACCCAGTACTTC. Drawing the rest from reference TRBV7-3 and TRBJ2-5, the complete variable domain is GAGVSQTPSNKVTEKGKYVELRCDPISGHTALYWYRQSLGQGPEFLIYFQGTGAADDSGLPNDRFFAVRPEGSVSTLKIQRTERGDSAVYLCASSGGRGLQETQYFGPGTRLLVL.